These 8 T cell receptor beta chains share one sample of origin, sequenced in a study of T cells in localized non-small cell lung cancer. TCRdb keeps only in-frame clones here, not all; method: immunoSEQ multiplex PCR. In the table there are approximately 31,000 clones, roughly 78% of which are singletons. This material consisted of peripheral blood, taken before any cancer treatment. These receptors were collected from a male donor aged 60 or over with stage II squamous cell lung carcinoma.

This chain uses TRBV18 with TRBJ2-1; possible D gene TRBD1, 6 bases. This CDR3 is 16 amino acids long. From germline, CDR1 is KGHSH and CDR2 LQKENI. V lost 3 bases, J lost 6 bases, and 18 bases lay in between. CDR3 sequence: CASSPAGQGLINEQFF. The CDR3 DNA is TGTGCCAGCTCACCGGCCGGGCAGGGGCTTATCAATGAGCAGTTCTTC.

This clone was recorded only once. This chain connects TRBV27 to TRBJ2-7; TRBD2 might be the D (6 bases). Trimming left V 5 bases short and J 3 bases short, with 14 bases between. The germline V gene encodes CDR1 MNHEY and CDR2 SMNVEV (reference sequence). The CDR3 contains 14 residues. The CDR3 reads CASSPVVGGYEQYF. The CDR3 DNA sequence: TGTGCCAGCAGTCCCGTTGTGGGAGGCTACGAGCAGTACTTC.

CDR3 in amino acids: CSVVASGGSYNEQFF. CDR3 DNA sequence: TGCAGCGTTGTAGCGTCGGGAGGGAGTTACAATGAGCAGTTCTTC. This rearrangement joins TRBV29-1 to TRBJ2-1; TRBD2 matches 8 bases. Germline V gene lookup returns CDR1 SQVTM and CDR2 ANQGSEA. CDR3 length equals 15 residues. Trimming removed 4 bases from V and 4 bases from J; junction bases left unmatched: 9.

The rearrangement links TRBV18 to TRBJ1-1; 8 nucleotides agree with TRBD1. V dropped 6 bases and J dropped 1; count of bases not matched to a gene: 4. CDR3 length: 14 residues. The V gene's germline CDR1 is KGHSH and CDR2 LQKENI. In DNA, the CDR3 is TGTGCCAGCTCCCAGGGGGCACCGAACACTGAAGCTTTCTTT. As protein: CASSQGAPNTEAFF.

This clone was observed a single time. V gene TRBV5-1 combines with J gene TRBJ2-2; D may be TRBD1 (6 bases). Trimming pared 4 bases from V and 6 bases from J, leaving 10 bases between. The CDR3 is 13 amino acids. The germline V gene encodes CDR1 SGHRS and CDR2 YFSETQ. The CDR3 sequence: CASSQQGSGELFF. In DNA form, the CDR3 reads TGCGCCAGCAGCCAACAGGGATCCGGGGAGCTGTTTTTT. Supplemented by reference TRBV5-1 and TRBJ2-2, the full variable domain reads KAGVTQTPRYLIKTRGQQVTLSCSPISGHRSVSWYQQTPGQGLQFLFEYFSETQRNKGNFPGRFSGRQFSNSRSEMNVSTLELGDSALYLCASSQQGSGELFFGEGSRLTVL.

The chain carries TRBV15 and TRBJ2-5, with no clear D. The V gene lost 1 base and the J gene lost 2 bases, with 8 bases spanning the gap. The CDR3 runs 14 residues. Germline V gene sequence: CDR1 LNHNV, CDR2 YYDKDF (reference sequence). CDR3 region: CATSRGTEQETQYF. The CDR3 nucleotides are TGTGCCACCAGCAGAGGAACGGAACAAGAGACCCAGTACTTC.

The chain uses TRBV2 and TRBJ2-1, with 8 bases that match TRBD2. Germline V lookup: CDR1 SNHLY, CDR2 FYNNEI. V shed 6 bases and J 3 bases; nucleotides not matched to a gene: 16. The CDR3 extends over 18 amino acids. For the CDR3, the DNA is TGTGCCAGCAGGGCGCTTCCCGGGACTAGTCTCCACTACAATGAGCAGTTCTTC. It yields the protein CASRALPGTSLHYNEQFF. The full variable domain, rest sourced from reference TRBV2 and TRBJ2-1, is EPEVTQTPSHQVTQMGQEVILRCVPISNHLYFYWYRQILGQKVEFLVSFYNNEISEKSEIFDDQFSVERPDGSNFTLKIRSTKLEDSAMYFCASRALPGTSLHYNEQFFGPGTRLTVL.

V and J are TRBV10-1 and TRBJ2-1; D may be TRBD2 (5 bases). V lost 3 bases, J lost 6 bases, and 9 bases lay in between. Germline lookup yields CDR1 WNHNN and CDR2 SYGVQD (reference sequence). The CDR3 is 13 amino acids. The CDR3 DNA reads as TGCGCCAGCAGTGAATCTAGCAGCAATGAGCAGTTCTTC. It codes for CASSESSSNEQFF.